What follows describes a single T cell receptor beta chain. The data stem from a study of blood T cell repertoires in COVID-19. For the study at large: The study drew acute and convalescent COVID-19 samples from the United States, Italy and Spain. Nucleic acid was either cDNA or gDNA, and it came from T cells, B-cell-depleted T cells, or PBMCs.

Original processing notes: Reference gene primers were amplified, and this amplification served to estimate nucleated cell counts. Assay: immunoSEQ multiplex PCR; the TCRdb copy retains only in-frame clones and omits some. D and trimming come from the DNA, and the V and J calls and clone size come from that table. The sample has about 300,000 clones; 86% are singletons. Trimming took 1 base from V and 7 from J, leaving 14 bases between them. There are 14 residues in the CDR3. The V gene's germline CDR1 is MDHEN and CDR2 SYDVKM. This receptor was obtained from a woman between 45 and 65 years old with acute or convalescent COVID-19. The sequenced material came from peripheral blood. This chain connects TRBV28 to TRBJ2-7; tentative D call: TRBD1 (6 bases). The CDR3, as DNA: TGTGCCAGCAGTTTATATTTGACAGGAGATGAGCAGTACTTC. Its protein product is CASSLYLTGDEQYF.